A selection of T cell receptor beta chains follows, all from one sample in a study of radiotherapy plus CTLA-4 blockade in lung cancer. Generated by immunoSEQ multiplex PCR, the TCRdb table keeps only in-frame clones and is missing some. The sample has approximately 81,000 clones, under 80% seen once. This specimen consisted of peripheral blood, obtained from a patient treated with radiotherapy plus ipilimumab. The receptors derive from a human donor with non-small cell lung cancer who had a partial response to radiotherapy plus ipilimumab. Some clones in this sample may be carry-over from other donors' samples. CDR3s include the opening cysteine and the closing phenylalanine or tryptophan. A D gene is named only where the DNA matches it firmly. Clone size appears in some rows only: once, few, many, or a class for an expanded clone.

TRBJ2-7	14	-	-	TRBV13	CASSPRQSSYEQYF	TGTGCCAGCAGCCCGCGACAGTCCTCCTACGAGCAGTACTTC
TRBJ2-6	16	-	-	TRBV5-5	CASSRDGGSGANVLTF	TGTGCCAGCAGCCGGGACGGGGGCTCTGGGGCCAACGTCCTGACTTTC
TRBJ1-1	15	-	-	TRBV27	CASSSLGHMNTEAFF	TGTGCCAGCAGTTCTCTGGGACATATGAACACTGAAGCTTTCTTT
TRBJ1-2	13	many	-	TRBV6-5	CASSPQSNYGYTF	TGTGCCAGCAGCCCACAGAGCAACTATGGCTACACCTTC
TRBJ2-7	16	-	TRBD1	TRBV5-1	CASSRGSGGPTYEQYF	TGCGCCAGCAGCCGTGGGTCAGGGGGCCCTACCTACGAGCAGTACTTC
TRBJ2-3	16	few	TRBD2	TRBV28	CASSLTSGDPKDTQYF	TGTGCCAGCAGTTTAACTAGCGGGGATCCGAAAGATACGCAGTATTTT
TRBJ1-1	13	-	TRBD1	TRBV6-5	CASRMVRGQDAFF	TGTGCCAGCAGAATGGTCAGGGGGCAGGATGCTTTCTTT
TRBJ1-2	14	-	-	TRBV9	CASSVAQAGNGYTF	TGTGCCAGCAGCGTAGCTCAGGCAGGTAATGGCTACACCTTC
TRBJ2-1	11	-	TRBD2	TRBV20-1	CSAWGQGGGFF	TGCAGTGCTTGGGGCCAGGGCGGGGGGTTCTTC
TRBJ1-5	15	-	-	TRBV19	CASSIDRGRDQPQHF	TGTGCCAGTAGTATAGATCGCGGCAGGGATCAGCCCCAGCATTTT
TRBJ2-3	14	-	-	TRBV11-2	CASRDSFHTDTQYF	TGTGCCAGCAGAGACTCCTTTCACACAGATACGCAGTATTTT
TRBJ1-1	12	-	-	TRBV7-6	CASSPGYSEAFF	TGTGCCAGCAGCCCAGGATACAGTGAAGCTTTCTTT
TRBJ1-6	15	-	-	TRBV28	CASSGGEVISSPLHF	TGTGCCAGCAGTGGGGGCGAGGTGATAAGTTCACCCCTCCACTTT
TRBJ2-3	14	-	TRBD1	TRBV7-6	CASSSGTGSIYWYF	TGTGCCAGCAGCTCAGGGACAGGATCTATTTATTGGTATTTT
TRBJ2-5	13	-	-	TRBV27	CASSLSGQETQYF	TGTGCCAGCAGTTTGAGCGGACAAGAGACCCAGTACTTC
TRBJ1-2	13	-	-	TRBV28	CASSNGQNYGYTF	TGTGCCAGCAGCAACGGACAGAACTATGGCTACACCTTC
TRBJ2-5	15	-	TRBD1	TRBV9	CASSVVGGPQETQYF	TGTGCCAGCAGCGTAGTAGGGGGCCCACAAGAGACCCAGTACTTC
TRBJ2-3	12	-	-	TRBV2	CASRQNTDTQYF	TGTGCCAGCCGACAGAACACAGATACGCAGTATTTT
TRBJ1-3	15	-	-	TRBV7-9	CASSLTLNDGITIYF	TGTGCCAGCAGCTTAACCCTAAACGACGGGATCACCATATATTTT
TRBJ1-1	14	few	TRBD1	TRBV7-2	CASSLNAGGGQAFF	TGTGCCAGCAGCCTCAATGCAGGGGGCGGGCAAGCTTTCTTT
TRBJ1-2	14	-	-	TRBV6-6	CASSPAPGIYGYTF	TGTGCCAGCAGCCCCGCACCAGGCATCTATGGCTACACCTTC
TRBJ1-6	14	once	-	TRBV9	CASSVGEGNSPLHF	TGTGCCAGCAGCGTAGGGGAGGGTAATTCACCCCTCCACTTT
TRBJ2-7	13	few	TRBD1	TRBV7-2	CASSLTGGYEQYF	TGTGCCAGCAGCTTGACAGGGGGCTACGAGCAGTACTTC
TRBJ2-1	14	-	-	TRBV7-8	CASSLAPWGDEQFF	TGTGCCAGCAGCTTGGCTCCCTGGGGCGATGAGCAGTTCTTC
TRBJ2-1	12	-	-	TRBV7-9	CASSLALNEQFF	TGTGCCAGCAGCTTAGCCCTCAATGAGCAGTTCTTC
TRBJ2-3	14	-	TRBD2	TRBV7-2	CASSLVSGTDTQYF	TGTGCCAGCAGCTTAGTTAGCGGGACAGATACGCAGTATTTT
TRBJ2-2	16	-	-	TRBV5-6	CASSLSGGGFTGELFF	TGTGCCAGCAGCTTGTCCGGTGGAGGGTTCACCGGGGAGCTGTTTTTT
TRBJ2-7	13	-	-	TRBV6-5	CASSNRGGYEQYF	TGTGCCAGCAGCAACAGGGGGGGGTACGAGCAGTACTTC
TRBJ2-3	16	-	TRBD2	TRBV5-1	CASSSPGLAGTDTQYF	TGCGCCAGCAGCTCACCGGGACTAGCGGGAACAGATACGCAGTATTTT
TRBJ2-2	15	-	TRBD2	TRBV30	CAWSLAGGPTGELFF	TGTGCCTGGAGTCTGGCGGGAGGGCCGACCGGGGAGCTGTTTTTT
TRBJ1-3	14	few	-	TRBV7-8	CASSSTRGGNTIYF	TGTGCCAGCAGCTCCACTCGAGGGGGAAACACCATATATTTT
TRBJ2-1	15	once	-	TRBV5-4	CASSLALAEYNEQFF	TGTGCCAGCAGCTTGGCTTTAGCGGAATACAATGAGCAGTTCTTC
TRBJ2-4	15	-	TRBD1	TRBV10-1	CASSEWTGEKNIQYF	TGCGCCAGCAGTGAGTGGACAGGGGAAAAAAACATTCAGTACTTC
TRBJ2-3	16	-	TRBD1	TRBV11-3	CASSMAGQGLPDTQYF	TGTGCCAGCAGCATGGCGGGACAGGGGTTACCAGATACGCAGTATTTT
TRBJ2-2	15	-	-	TRBV19	CASSTAGGWTGELFF	TGTGCCAGTAGTACCGCTGGGGGGTGGACCGGGGAGCTGTTTTTT
TRBJ2-7	14	-	-	TRBV6-5	CASSYLGGSYEQYF	TGTGCCAGCAGTTATTTGGGGGGATCCTACGAGCAGTACTTC
TRBJ1-5	14	-	TRBD1	TRBV6-6	CASSGQGVGQPQHF	TGTGCCAGCAGCGGACAGGGGGTCGGGCAGCCCCAGCATTTT